This T cell receptor beta chain stems from a study of blood T cell repertoires in COVID-19 (dated by TCRdb to the early 2020s). With respect to the entire study: The collaborator samples originated in the United States, Italy and Spain and spanned the acute and convalescent phases of COVID-19. The repertoires were released in a freely available public database meant as a resource for research on the immune response to SARS-CoV-2. The sample metadata nearly always contained a de-identified subject ID, COVID-19 status, age in years and sex. Deeply sampled blood TCRbeta repertoires from subjects exposed to, actively infected with, or recovered from COVID-19 were included in the dataset. The material from the prospective study consisted of cDNA or gDNA derived from T cells, B-cell-depleted T cells, or PBMCs. Where HLA class I and class II types were available, the types were taken from metadata supplied by the sample provider, not from assay-based typing. Samples came from the ongoing ImmuneRACE study (first 160 participants) plus 1,254 subjects from 6 global collaborators.

Concerning this clone: What this receptor recognizes is not known. No much larger clonotype is one base removed from it; base qualities were not supplied. Other nucleotide sequences in the sample specify the same CDR3.

Whole blood was collected in K2EDTA tubes by collaborating institutions according to the institutions' own protocols. For TCRbeta analysis, collaborators shipped samples in one of three forms: frozen whole blood, isolated PBMCs, or DNA extracted from either of those sample types. TCRbeta CDR3 regions were amplified from genomic DNA by means of the immunoSEQ Assay, a bias-controlled multiplex PCR. Per the source publication's procedure: Within the assay, amplification of reference gene primers was used to estimate how many nucleated cells each sample contained. To quantify the absolute abundance of each unique TCRbeta CDR3 rearrangement, sequence reads were collapsed and filtered. For each sample, productive Simpson clonality was calculated by taking the square root of Simpson's diversity index across productive rearrangements. TCRdb's version of the immuneACCESS table is confined to in-frame rearrangements and falls short of the full clone set. An unresolved V gene accounts for under half of the shortfall where checked; the remainder is of unknown origin. V, J and clone size are taken as reported in that table, and D and trimming were inferred from the DNA itself. In all, the sample holds under 350,000 clones, and around 83% of those were seen once. Together, the top ten hold approximately 4% of the sample.

On the study overall, not on this receptor specifically: Clinical and demographic metadata were provided uncurated, with the amount varying by source and participant.

The germline V gene (reference sequence) sets CDR1 to LNHDA and CDR2 to SQIVND. The CDR3 covers 14 residues, taking in both the cysteine and the phenylalanine. Only the CDR3 DNA stays, 42 bases, in frame from base 1. V was cut back by 4 bases and J by 4 bases, leaving a gap of 11 bases between them. The receptor's source is a man between 18 and 29 years old with active or convalescent COVID-19. The rearranged segments are TRBV19 and TRBJ1-5; the D gene cannot be named for sure. What was sequenced was peripheral blood. DNA sequence: TGTGCCAGTAGTAGAGGTGGAGGGAATCAGCCCCAGCATTTT. It codes for CASSRGGGNQPQHF.